Presented here are 17 T cell receptor beta chains from one specimen sequenced in a study of technical replicates of blood from several donors. This table comes from immunoSEQ multiplex PCR, and its TCRdb copy is limited to in-frame clones, with some not included. The sample lists about 81,000 clones, roughly four fifths occurring once. The sequenced material came from PBMCs. The receptors derive from a human donor in good health. Some clones in this sample may be carry-over from other donors' samples.

This chain links TRBV5-1 with TRBJ1-2; D is perhaps TRBD1 (5 bases). Germline V gene data show CDR1 as SGHRS and CDR2 as YFSETQ. There are 16 residues in the CDR3. V shed 6 bases and J shed 8 bases, with 26 bases lying between them. DNA for the CDR3: TGCGCCAGCAAAGGGGTAGCGGGGGGAAATCTGCGGGGCTACACCTTC. Its translation is CASKGVAGGNLRGYTF.

The rearrangement joins TRBV13 to TRBJ2-1; D is undetermined. The germline V gene encodes CDR1 PRHDT and CDR2 FYEKMQ (reference sequence). The V end lost 3 bases, the J end lost 5 bases, and 2 bases lay between the germline ends. CDR3 length: 11 residues. The DNA of the CDR3 is TGTGCCAGCAGCTTCAACAATGAGCAGTTCTTC. It is translated as CASSFNNEQFF.

J is TRBJ1-2 and V is TRBV6-6; D is undetermined. The germline V gene encodes CDR1 MNHNY and CDR2 SVGAGI (reference sequence). The CDR3 has 13 residues. V shed 4 bases and J shed 7 bases, with 13 bases lying between them. This chain's CDR3 is CASSSDGLRGYTF. CDR3 nucleotide sequence: TGTGCCAGCAGTTCCGACGGACTCCGTGGCTACACCTTC.

There are a few counts of this clone. This chain uses TRBV7-9 with TRBJ2-4; possibly TRBD1 for D (7 bases). Trimming removed 5 bases at V and 0 bases at J, with 11 bases between. Germline values: CDR1 SEHNR, CDR2 FQNEAQ (reference sequence). The CDR3 sequence is 15 residues long. For the CDR3, the DNA is TGTGCCAGCAGCCGCGGGACAGAAGCCAAAAACATTCAGTACTTC. It translates to CASSRGTEAKNIQYF.

This clone appeared a few times. The chain couples TRBV6-1 to TRBJ1-5; 7 nucleotides match TRBD1. Germline loops: CDR1 MNHNS, CDR2 SASEGT. The CDR3 covers 15 residues. Trimming cost V 4 bases and J 7 bases; bases outside gene matches: 10. The CDR3 sequence: CASSGGRQGGQPQHF. CDR3 DNA: TGTGCCAGCAGTGGGGGGAGACAAGGGGGCCAGCCCCAGCATTTT.

The chain recombines TRBV4-3 with TRBJ1-4; D may be TRBD1 (6 bases). V lost 0 bases, J lost 7 bases, and 15 bases lay in between. Looked up from germline, CDR1 is LGHNA and CDR2 is YSLEER. This CDR3 has 16 residues. The chain's CDR3 is CASSQDVGGRGEKLFF. CDR3 nucleotides: TGCGCCAGCAGCCAAGACGTCGGGGGGCGCGGTGAAAAACTGTTTTTT.

The chain links TRBV4-3 to TRBJ2-2; D unclear. The germline CDR1 and CDR2 sequences are LGHNA and YSLEER. V gave up 1 base and J gave up 7 bases, with 10 bases separating them. The CDR3 is 14 residues long. The DNA of the CDR3 is TGCGCCAGCAGCCAAGGGTGGGCCAGCGGGGAGCTGTTTTTT. Its translation is CASSQGWASGELFF.

The chain employs TRBV7-9 and TRBJ2-1, with 7 bases aligning to TRBD2. The V and J ends lost 2 bases and 5 bases, in that order; junction bases with no gene match: 12. Germline V gene data show CDR1 as SEHNR and CDR2 as FQNEAQ (reference sequence). The CDR3 is 17 amino acids. The CDR3 region is CASSLILWTRINNEQFF. The CDR3 DNA reads TGTGCCAGCAGCTTAATCTTATGGACTAGAATAAACAATGAGCAGTTCTTC.

The chain couples TRBV6-5 to TRBJ2-2, with a tentative D call TRBD2 (5 bases). Germline V gene lookup returns CDR1 MNHEY and CDR2 SVGAGI. There are 14 residues in the CDR3. The V end was cut by 0 bases, the J end by 7 bases, with 9 bases between. The CDR3 DNA follows: TGTGCCAGCAGTTACTCGGGTAGCGTCGGGGAGCTGTTTTTT. Translating gives CASSYSGSVGELFF.

This clone was seen only once. The chain combines TRBV9 with TRBJ2-3; D might be TRBD2 (5 bases). Germline lookup yields CDR1 SGDLS and CDR2 YYNGEE. Trimming took 1 base from V and 0 from J, leaving 9 bases between them. This CDR3 is built from 15 residues. CDR3 residues: CASSVLGESTDTQYF. Here the CDR3 DNA reads TGTGCCAGCAGCGTATTGGGAGAGAGCACAGATACGCAGTATTTT.

The chain combines TRBV29-1 with TRBJ2-6, with D unclear. CDR3 length: 20 residues. CDR1 SQVTM and CDR2 ANQGSEA come from the germline V gene. Trimming took off 0 bases at V and 0 bases at J, with 21 bases between the two ends. CDR3: CSVEEGFGQLRDSGANVLTF. DNA for the CDR3: TGCAGCGTTGAAGAAGGATTTGGGCAGCTTCGTGACTCTGGGGCCAACGTCCTGACTTTC. The whole variable domain, filled in from reference TRBV29-1 and TRBJ2-6, reads SAVISQKPSRDICQRGTSLTIQCQVDSQVTMMFWYRQQPGQSLTLIATANQGSEATYESGFVIDKFPISRPNLTFSTLTVSNMSPEDSSIYLCSVEEGFGQLRDSGANVLTFGAGSRLTVL.

The chain carries TRBV6-1 and TRBJ1-2, with D perhaps matching TRBD1 (6 bases). From germline, CDR1 is MNHNS and CDR2 SASEGT. The CDR3 totals 14 residues. The V and J ends lost 7 bases and 1 base respectively, with 13 bases between them. CDR3 residues: CASKWGHSNYGYTF. The CDR3 DNA follows: TGTGCCAGCAAGTGGGGACACAGTAACTATGGCTACACCTTC.

The rearrangement links TRBV7-2 to TRBJ2-7; D is possibly TRBD1 (6 bases). The CDR3 sequence is 17 residues long. V lost 2 bases to trimming and J lost 5 bases, with 22 bases between them. The germline V gene encodes CDR1 SGHTA and CDR2 FQGNSA. CDR3 loop: CASSLIVGPGVVHEQYF. CDR3 coding DNA: TGTGCCAGCAGCTTAATCGTCGGGCCAGGGGTAGTCCACGAGCAGTACTTC. The full variable domain, rest sourced from reference TRBV7-2 and TRBJ2-7, is GAGVSQSPSNKVTEKGKDVELRCDPISGHTALYWYRQSLGQGLEFLIYFQGNSAPDKSGLPSDRFSAERTGGSVSTLTIQRTQQEDSAVYLCASSLIVGPGVVHEQYFGPGTRLTVT.

V and J are TRBV4-3 and TRBJ1-4; D not certain. V lost 1 base and J 5 bases, leaving 11 bases between the germline ends. CDR1 and CDR2 (germline): LGHNA, YSLEER. CDR3 length: 15 amino acids. The CDR3 nucleotides read TGCGCCAGCAGCCAAGCATGGCAGTTCAATGAAAAACTGTTTTTT. Amino acids: CASSQAWQFNEKLFF.

The chain carries TRBV5-1 and TRBJ1-1; 11 nucleotides align to TRBD1. Trimming cost V 3 bases and J 5 bases; bases outside gene matches: 6. This CDR3 region has 15 residues. Germline CDR1 and CDR2: SGHRS and YFSETQ. The CDR3 is CASSWGTGGRTEAFF. The CDR3 DNA is TGCGCCAGCAGCTGGGGGACAGGGGGAAGGACTGAAGCTTTCTTT.

The chain recombines TRBV6-5 with TRBJ1-5; no firm D call. This CDR3 contains 13 residues. Germline V lookup: CDR1 MNHEY, CDR2 SVGAGI. With 2 bases removed from V and 7 bases from J, the gap between germline ends came to 9 bases. CDR3 protein: CASSYGHMQPQHF. The DNA of the CDR3 is TGTGCCAGCAGTTACGGGCATATGCAGCCCCAGCATTTT.

The chain has TRBV9 and TRBJ2-5; the D gene is possibly TRBD1 (6 bases). This CDR3 has 14 residues. Trimming took off 0 bases at V and 5 bases at J, with 11 bases between the two ends. Germline CDR1 SGDLS, CDR2 YYNGEE. CDR3 nucleotide sequence: TGTGCCAGCAGCGTAGGGGACATAGGGGAGACCCAGTACTTC. Its translation is CASSVGDIGETQYF.